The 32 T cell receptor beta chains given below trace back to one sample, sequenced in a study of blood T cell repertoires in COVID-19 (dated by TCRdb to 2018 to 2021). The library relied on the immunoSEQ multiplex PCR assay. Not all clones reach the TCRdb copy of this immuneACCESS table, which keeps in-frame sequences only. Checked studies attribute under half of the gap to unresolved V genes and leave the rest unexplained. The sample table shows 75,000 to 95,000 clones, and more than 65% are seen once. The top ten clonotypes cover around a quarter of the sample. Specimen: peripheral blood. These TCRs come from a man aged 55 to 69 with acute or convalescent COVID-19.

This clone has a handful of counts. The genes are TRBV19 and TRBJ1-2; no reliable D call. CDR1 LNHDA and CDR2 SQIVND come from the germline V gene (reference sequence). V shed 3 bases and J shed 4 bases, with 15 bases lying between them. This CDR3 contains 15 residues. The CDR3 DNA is TGTGCCAGTAGTATGGGCAGTCAAGGAACCTATGGCTACACCTTC. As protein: CASSMGSQGTYGYTF.

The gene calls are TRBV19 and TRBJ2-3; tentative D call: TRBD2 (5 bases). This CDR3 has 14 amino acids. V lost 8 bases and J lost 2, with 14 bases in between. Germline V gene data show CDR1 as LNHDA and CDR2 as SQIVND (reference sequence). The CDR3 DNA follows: TGTGCCAGTTGTAGGAGCGGCTTCACAGATACGCAGTATTTT. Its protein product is CASCRSGFTDTQYF.

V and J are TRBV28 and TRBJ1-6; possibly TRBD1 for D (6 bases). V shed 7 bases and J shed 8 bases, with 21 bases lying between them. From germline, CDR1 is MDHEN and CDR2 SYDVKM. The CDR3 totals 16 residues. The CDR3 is CASTGQGMLGDSPLHF. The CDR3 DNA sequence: TGTGCCAGCACGGGGCAGGGGATGTTAGGGGATTCACCCCTCCACTTT. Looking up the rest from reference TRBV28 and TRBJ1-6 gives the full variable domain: DVKVTQSSRYLVKRTGEKVFLECVQDMDHENMFWYRQDPGLGLRLIYFSYDVKMKEKGDIPEGYSVSREKKERFSLILESASTNQTSMYLCASTGQGMLGDSPLHFGNGTRLTVT.

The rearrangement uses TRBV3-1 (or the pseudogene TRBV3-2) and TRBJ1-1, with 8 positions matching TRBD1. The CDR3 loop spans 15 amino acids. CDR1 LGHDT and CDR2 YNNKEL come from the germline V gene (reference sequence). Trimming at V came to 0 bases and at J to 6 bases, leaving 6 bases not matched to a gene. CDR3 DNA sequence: TGTGCCAGCAGCCAAGAACAGGGGGACGAGGCTGAAGCTTTCTTT. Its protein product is CASSQEQGDEAEAFF.

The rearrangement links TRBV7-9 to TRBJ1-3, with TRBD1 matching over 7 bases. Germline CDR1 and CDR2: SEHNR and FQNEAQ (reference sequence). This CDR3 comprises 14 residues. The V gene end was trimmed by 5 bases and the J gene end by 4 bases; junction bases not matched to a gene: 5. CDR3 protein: CASSTDREGNTIYF. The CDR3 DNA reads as TGTGCCAGCAGCACAGACAGGGAGGGAAACACCATATATTTT.

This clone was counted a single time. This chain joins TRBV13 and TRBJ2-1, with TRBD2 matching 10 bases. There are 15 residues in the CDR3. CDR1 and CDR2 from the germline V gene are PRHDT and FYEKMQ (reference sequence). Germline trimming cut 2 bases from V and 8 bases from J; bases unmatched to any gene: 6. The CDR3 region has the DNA TGTGCCAGCAGCTTAAGGTCTAGCGGGGGATATGAGCAGTTCTTC. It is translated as CASSLRSSGGYEQFF.

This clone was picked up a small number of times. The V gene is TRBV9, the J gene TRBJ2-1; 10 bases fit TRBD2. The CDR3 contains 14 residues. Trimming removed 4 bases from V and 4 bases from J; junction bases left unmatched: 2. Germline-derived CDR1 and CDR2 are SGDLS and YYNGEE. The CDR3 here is CASSFSGGYNEQFF. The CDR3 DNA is TGTGCCAGCAGCTTTAGCGGGGGGTACAATGAGCAGTTCTTC.

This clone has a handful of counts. CDR3 sequence (DNA): TGCGCCAGCGCTGCTAGGAGGGATTCACCCCTCCACTTT. Translating gives CASAARRDSPLHF. The chain recombines TRBV5-1 with TRBJ1-6; D is unclear. CDR1 is SGHRS and CDR2 is YFSETQ in the germline V gene. Between the trimmed V and J ends, which lost 7 bases and 8 bases, there was a span of 13 bases. The CDR3 covers 13 residues.

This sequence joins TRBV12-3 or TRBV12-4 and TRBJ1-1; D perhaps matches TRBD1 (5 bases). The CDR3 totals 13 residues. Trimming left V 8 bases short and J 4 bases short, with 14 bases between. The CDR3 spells CASLRRGATEAFF. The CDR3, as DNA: TGTGCCAGCCTGAGACGCGGGGCCACTGAAGCTTTCTTT.

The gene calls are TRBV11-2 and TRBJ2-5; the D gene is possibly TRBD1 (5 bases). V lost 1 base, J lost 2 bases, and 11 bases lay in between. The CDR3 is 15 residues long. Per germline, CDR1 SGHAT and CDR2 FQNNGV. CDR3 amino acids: CASSLGDSSQETQYF. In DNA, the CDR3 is TGTGCCAGCAGCTTAGGTGACAGTTCACAAGAGACCCAGTACTTC.

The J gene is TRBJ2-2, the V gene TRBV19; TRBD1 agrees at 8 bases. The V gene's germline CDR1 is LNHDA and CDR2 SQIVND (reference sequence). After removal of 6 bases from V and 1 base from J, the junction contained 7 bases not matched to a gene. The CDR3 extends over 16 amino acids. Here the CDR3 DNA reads TGTGCCAGTAGACAAGACAGGGGCTTGAACACCGGGGAGCTGTTTTTT. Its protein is CASRQDRGLNTGELFF.

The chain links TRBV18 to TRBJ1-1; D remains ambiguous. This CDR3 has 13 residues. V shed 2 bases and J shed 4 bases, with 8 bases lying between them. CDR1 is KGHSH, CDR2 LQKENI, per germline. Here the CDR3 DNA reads TGTGCCAGCTCACCAGGTCGGGGCACTGAAGCTTTCTTT. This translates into CASSPGRGTEAFF.

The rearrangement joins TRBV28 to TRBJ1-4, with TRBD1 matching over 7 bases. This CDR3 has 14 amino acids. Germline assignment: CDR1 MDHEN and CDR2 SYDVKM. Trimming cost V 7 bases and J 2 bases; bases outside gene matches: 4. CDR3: CASKEGQTNEKLFF. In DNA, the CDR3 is TGTGCCAGCAAAGAGGGACAGACTAATGAAAAACTGTTTTTT.

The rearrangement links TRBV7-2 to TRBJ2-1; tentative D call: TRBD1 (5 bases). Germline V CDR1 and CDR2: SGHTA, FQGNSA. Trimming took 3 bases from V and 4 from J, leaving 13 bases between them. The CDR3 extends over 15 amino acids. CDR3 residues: CASSFDSSGYNEQFF. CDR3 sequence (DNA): TGTGCCAGCAGCTTCGACAGCTCTGGTTACAATGAGCAGTTCTTC. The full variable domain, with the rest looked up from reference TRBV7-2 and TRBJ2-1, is GAGVSQSPSNKVTEKGKDVELRCDPISGHTALYWYRQSLGQGLEFLIYFQGNSAPDKSGLPSDRFSAERTGGSVSTLTIQRTQQEDSAVYLCASSFDSSGYNEQFFGPGTRLTVL.

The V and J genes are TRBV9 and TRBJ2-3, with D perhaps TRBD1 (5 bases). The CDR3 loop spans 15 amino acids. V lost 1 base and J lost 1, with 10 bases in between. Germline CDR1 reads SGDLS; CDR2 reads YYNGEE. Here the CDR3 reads CASSVLEGGTDTQYF. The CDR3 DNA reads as TGTGCCAGCAGCGTACTGGAAGGGGGCACAGATACGCAGTATTTT.

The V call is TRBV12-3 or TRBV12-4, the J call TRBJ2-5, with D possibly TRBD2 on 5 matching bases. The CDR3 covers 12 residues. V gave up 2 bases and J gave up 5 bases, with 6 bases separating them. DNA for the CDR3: TGTGCCAGCAGTTTAACTAGGGAGACCCAGTACTTC. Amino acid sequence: CASSLTRETQYF.

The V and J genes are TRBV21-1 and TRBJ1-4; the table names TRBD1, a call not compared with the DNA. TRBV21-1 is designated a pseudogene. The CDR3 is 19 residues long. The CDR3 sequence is CASSIREGQGGATNEKLFF. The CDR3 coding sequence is TGTGCCAGCAGCATCCGAGAGGGACAAGGAGGAGCAACTAATGAAAAACTGTTTTTT.

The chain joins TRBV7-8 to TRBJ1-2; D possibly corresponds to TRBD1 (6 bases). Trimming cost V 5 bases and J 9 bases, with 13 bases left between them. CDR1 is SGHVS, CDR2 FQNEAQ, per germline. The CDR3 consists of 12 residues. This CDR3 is CASSKAQGSYTF. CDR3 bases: TGTGCCAGCAGCAAAGCACAGGGTAGCTACACCTTC.

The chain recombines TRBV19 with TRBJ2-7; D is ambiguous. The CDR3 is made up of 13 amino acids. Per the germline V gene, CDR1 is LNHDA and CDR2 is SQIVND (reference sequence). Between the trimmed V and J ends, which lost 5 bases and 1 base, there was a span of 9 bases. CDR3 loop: CASSVQVSYEQYF. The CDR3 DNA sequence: TGTGCCAGTAGTGTGCAGGTTTCCTACGAGCAGTACTTC.

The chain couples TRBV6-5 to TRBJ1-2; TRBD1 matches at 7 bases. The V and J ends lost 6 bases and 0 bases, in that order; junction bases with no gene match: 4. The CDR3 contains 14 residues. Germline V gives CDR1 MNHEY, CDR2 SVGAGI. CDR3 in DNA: TGTGCCAGCAGGAGGGACAGTTCTAACTATGGCTACACCTTC. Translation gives CASRRDSSNYGYTF.

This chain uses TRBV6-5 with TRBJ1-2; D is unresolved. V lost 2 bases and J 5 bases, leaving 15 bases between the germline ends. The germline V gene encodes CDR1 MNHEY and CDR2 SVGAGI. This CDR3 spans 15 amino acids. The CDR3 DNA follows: TGTGCCAGCAGTTACAGAATAGATTCTTTGTATGGCTACACCTTC. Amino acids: CASSYRIDSLYGYTF.

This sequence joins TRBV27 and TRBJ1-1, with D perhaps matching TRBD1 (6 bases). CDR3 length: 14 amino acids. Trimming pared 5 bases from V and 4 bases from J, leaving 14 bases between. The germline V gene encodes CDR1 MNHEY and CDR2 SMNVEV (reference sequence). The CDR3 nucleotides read TGTGCCAGCAGTCAAGAAACAGGGAGCACTGAAGCTTTCTTT. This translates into CASSQETGSTEAFF.

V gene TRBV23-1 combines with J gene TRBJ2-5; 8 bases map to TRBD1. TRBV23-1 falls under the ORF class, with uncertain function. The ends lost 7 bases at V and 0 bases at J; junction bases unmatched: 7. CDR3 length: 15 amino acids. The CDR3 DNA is TGCGCCAGCACCCAAAGGGGACAGGACCAAGAGACCCAGTACTTC. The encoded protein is CASTQRGQDQETQYF.

The CDR3 reads CASSQELVGPRTDTQYF. The CDR3 nucleotides are TGTGCCAGCAGCCAAGAGCTAGTCGGCCCCCGCACAGATACGCAGTATTTT. The genes are TRBV3-1 (or the pseudogene TRBV3-2) and TRBJ2-3; no clear D. Germline values: CDR1 LGHDT, CDR2 YNNKEL (reference sequence). V was clipped by 0 bases and J by 1 base, with 14 bases between them. The CDR3 spans 17 residues.

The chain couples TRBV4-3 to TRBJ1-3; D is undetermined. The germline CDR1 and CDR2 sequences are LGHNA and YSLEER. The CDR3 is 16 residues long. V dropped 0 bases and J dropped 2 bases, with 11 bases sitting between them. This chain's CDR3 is CASSQESLGTGNTIYF. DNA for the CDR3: TGCGCCAGCAGCCAAGAATCTCTCGGGACTGGAAACACCATATATTTT.

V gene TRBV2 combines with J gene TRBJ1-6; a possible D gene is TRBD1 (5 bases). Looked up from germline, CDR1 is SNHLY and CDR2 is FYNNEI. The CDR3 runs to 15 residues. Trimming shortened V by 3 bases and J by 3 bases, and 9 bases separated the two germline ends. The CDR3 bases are TGTGCCAGCAGTGAGGGGGGAGACTATAATTCACCCCTCCACTTT. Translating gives CASSEGGDYNSPLHF.

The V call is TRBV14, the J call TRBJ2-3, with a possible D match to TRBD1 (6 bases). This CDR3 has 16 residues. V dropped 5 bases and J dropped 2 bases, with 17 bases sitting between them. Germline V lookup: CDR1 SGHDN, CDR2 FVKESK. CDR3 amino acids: CASSYLLGGNTDTQYF. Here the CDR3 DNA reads TGTGCCAGCAGCTACCTACTTGGGGGCAACACAGATACGCAGTATTTT.

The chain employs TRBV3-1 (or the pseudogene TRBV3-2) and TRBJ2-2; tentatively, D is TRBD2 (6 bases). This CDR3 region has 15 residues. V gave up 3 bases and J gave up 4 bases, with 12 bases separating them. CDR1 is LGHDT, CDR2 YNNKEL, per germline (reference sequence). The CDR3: CASSQRGGITGELFF. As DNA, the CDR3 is TGTGCCAGCAGCCAGCGGGGTGGGATCACCGGGGAGCTGTTTTTT.

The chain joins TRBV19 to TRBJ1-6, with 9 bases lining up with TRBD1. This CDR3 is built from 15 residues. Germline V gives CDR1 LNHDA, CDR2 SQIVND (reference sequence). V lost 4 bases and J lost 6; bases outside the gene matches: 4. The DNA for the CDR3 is TGTGCCAGTAGTACTCCGGGACAGGGTAATTCACCCCTCCACTTT. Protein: CASSTPGQGNSPLHF.

Here the CDR3 reads CASSSGLVSLTDTQYF. As DNA, the CDR3 is TGTGCCAGCAGCTCCGGACTAGTATCTTTGACAGATACGCAGTATTTT. The chain combines TRBV11-3 with TRBJ2-3; 7 positions match TRBD2. The CDR3 covers 16 residues. The germline gives CDR1 SGHNT, CDR2 YENEEA. V lost 4 bases, J lost 3 bases, and 10 bases stayed unmatched.

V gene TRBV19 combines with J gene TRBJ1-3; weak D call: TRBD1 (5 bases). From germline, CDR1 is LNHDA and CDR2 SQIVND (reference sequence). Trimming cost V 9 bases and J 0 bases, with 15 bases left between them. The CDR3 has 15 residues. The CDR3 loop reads CASETEPSSGNTIYF. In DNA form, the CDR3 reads TGTGCCAGCGAGACAGAACCGTCCTCTGGAAACACCATATATTTT.

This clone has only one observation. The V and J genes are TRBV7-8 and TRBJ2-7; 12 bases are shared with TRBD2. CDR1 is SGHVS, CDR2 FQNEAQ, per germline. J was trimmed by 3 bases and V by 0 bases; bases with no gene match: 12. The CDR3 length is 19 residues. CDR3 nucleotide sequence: TGTGCCAGCAGCTTAGCTCCCCCTGGACTAGCGGGGACTAGCTACGAGCAGTACGTC. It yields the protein CASSLAPPGLAGTSYEQYV.